This T cell receptor beta chain was sequenced in a study of neurological immune-mediated disorders. The unsorted libraries were produced from 2 million PBMCs held at -80 C. The authors produced cDNA by 5'RACE using 10-nucleotide random UMIs. TCRdb called the 5' RACE reads again in MiXCR, with one record for every CDR3 protein. The sample has 65,000 to 85,000 distinct CDR3 sequences; 2.5% to 4% are singletons. Germline V gene data show CDR1 as SEHNR and CDR2 as FQNEAQ (reference sequence). The CDR3 has 17 amino acids. V lost 7 bases and J 4 bases, leaving 22 bases between the germline ends. Study outcomes and limitations: Expansion of TCR clones was greatest in HTLV-1-associated myelopathy and smallest in multiple sclerosis, where it fell below that of healthy controls.

This clonotype was picked up many times. Its antigen remains unknown. V gene TRBV7-9 combines with J gene TRBJ2-2; D might be TRBD2 (6 bases). Sequenced input: PBMCs. This receptor was taken from a woman between 50 and 59 years old with multiple sclerosis. The CDR3 coding sequence is TGTGCCAGCACCACCATGGGAGGCAGGGCGTCCACCGGGGAGCTGTTTTTT. Protein sequence: CASTTMGGRASTGELFF.